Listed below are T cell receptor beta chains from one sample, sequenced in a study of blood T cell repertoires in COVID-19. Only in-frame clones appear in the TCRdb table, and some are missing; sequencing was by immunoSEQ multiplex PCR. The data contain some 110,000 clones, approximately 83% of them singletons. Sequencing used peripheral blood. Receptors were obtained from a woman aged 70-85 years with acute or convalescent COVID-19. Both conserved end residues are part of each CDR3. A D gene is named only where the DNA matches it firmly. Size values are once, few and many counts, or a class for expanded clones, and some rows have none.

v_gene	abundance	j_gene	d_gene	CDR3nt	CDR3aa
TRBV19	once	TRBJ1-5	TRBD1	TGTGCCAGTAGTATTATGGGACAGGGTCATCAGCCCCAGCATTTT	CASSIMGQGHQPQHF
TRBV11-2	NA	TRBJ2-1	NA	TGTGCCAGCAGCCAAGCCCAGGGGTTCACCAATGAGCAGTTCTTC	CASSQAQGFTNEQFF
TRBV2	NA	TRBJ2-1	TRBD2	TGTGCCAGCAGGGAGACTAGCGGGGGGCTACTTTACAATGAGCAGTTCTTC	CASRETSGGLLYNEQFF
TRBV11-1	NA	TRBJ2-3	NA	TGTGCCAGCAGCTGGCTTGGCCTTAATACAGATACGCAGTATTTT	CASSWLGLNTDTQYF
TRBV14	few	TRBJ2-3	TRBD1	TGTGCCAGCAGCTTCTTGACAGGGCCAGATACGCAGTATTTT	CASSFLTGPDTQYF
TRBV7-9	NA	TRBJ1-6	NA	TGTGCCAGCAGCTCCGTCTCTTCCGATTCACCCCTCCACTTT	CASSSVSSDSPLHF
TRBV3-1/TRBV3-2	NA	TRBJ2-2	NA	TGTGCCAGCAGCCAACGGATACGGGTACAGGCCGGGGAGCTGTTTTTT	CASSQRIRVQAGELFF
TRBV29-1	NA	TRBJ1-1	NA	TGCAGCGTTATGTACTCCCCGGGGACTGAAGCTTTCTTT	CSVMYSPGTEAFF
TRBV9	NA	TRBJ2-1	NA	TGTGCCAGCAGCGTAGTCCAACAAACCGAGCAGTTCTTC	CASSVVQQTEQFF
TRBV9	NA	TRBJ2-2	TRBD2	TGTGCCAGCACGAAGCTTGGGGGGGCGAACACCGGGGAGCTGTTTTTT	CASTKLGGANTGELFF
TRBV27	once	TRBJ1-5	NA	TGTGCCAGCAGTCCCCGGGGGGGGAGTCACAATCAGCCCCAGCATTTT	CASSPRGGSHNQPQHF
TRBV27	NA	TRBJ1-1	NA	TGTGCCAGCAGCCGCAACAGGGCGGCGAACACTGAAGCTTTCTTT	CASSRNRAANTEAFF
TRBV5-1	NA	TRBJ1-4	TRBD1	TGCGCCAGCAGCTTGGCATTAGGGACAGGGGGAGAAAAACTGTTTTTT	CASSLALGTGGEKLFF
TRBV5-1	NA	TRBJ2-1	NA	TGCGCCAGCAGCCCGTCCTTAGCTTCCTACAATGAGCAGTTCTTC	CASSPSLASYNEQFF
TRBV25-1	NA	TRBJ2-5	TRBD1	TGTGCCAGCGGTTCCCGGGACAGGGGGACGACCCAGTACTTC	CASGSRDRGTTQYF
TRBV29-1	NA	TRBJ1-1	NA	TGCAGCGTTGAAGGGGGGGGTGGAACTGAAGCTTTCTTT	CSVEGGGGTEAFF
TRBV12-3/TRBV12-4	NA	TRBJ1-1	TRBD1	TGTGCCAGCAGTTTGGCAACAGGGGACGCTTTCTTT	CASSLATGDAFF
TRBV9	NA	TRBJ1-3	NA	TGTGCCAGCAGCGTCTCCCCGAGCTCTGGAAACACCATATATTTT	CASSVSPSSGNTIYF
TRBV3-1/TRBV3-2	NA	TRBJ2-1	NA	TGTGCCAGCAGCCCCTCGGTGGTTTCCTACAATGAGCAGTTCTTC	CASSPSVVSYNEQFF
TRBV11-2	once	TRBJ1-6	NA	TGTGCCAGCAGCTTAGTACTTGGCGGCTATAATTCACCCCTCCACTTT	CASSLVLGGYNSPLHF
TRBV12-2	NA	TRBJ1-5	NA	TGTGCAAGTCGTTCCGACAGAATTGGAGAATATCAGCCCCAGCATTTT	CASRSDRIGEYQPQHF
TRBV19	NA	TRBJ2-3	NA	TGTGCCAGTAGTATAGGGGCGGGAAGGCGGACAGATACGCAGTATTTT	CASSIGAGRRTDTQYF
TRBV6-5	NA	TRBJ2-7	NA	TGTGCCAGCAGACGCGACAGTCAAAGCTCCTACGAGCAGTACTTC	CASRRDSQSSYEQYF
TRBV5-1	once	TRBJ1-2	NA	TGCGCCAGCAGCTTGGCCGGGACACCGTTAAACTTTCACACCTTC	CASSLAGTPLNFHTF
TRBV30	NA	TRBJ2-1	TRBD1	TGTGCCTGGAGTGGGACAGGGATCAATGAGCAGTTCTTC	CAWSGTGINEQFF
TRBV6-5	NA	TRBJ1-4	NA	TGTGCCAGCACTCCAGCGGCACAGCAAAATGAAAAACTGTTTTTT	CASTPAAQQNEKLFF
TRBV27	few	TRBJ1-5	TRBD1	TGTGCCAGCAGTGCACAGGGGCTCTATAGCAATCAGCCCCAGCATTTT	CASSAQGLYSNQPQHF
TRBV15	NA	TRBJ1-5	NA	TGTGCCACCAGCAGAGATTTCGCGGGGAGTAGGGACAATCAGCCCCAGCATTTT	CATSRDFAGSRDNQPQHF
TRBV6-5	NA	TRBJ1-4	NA	TGTGCCAGCAGTAGAGGGAGGGCCGATGGGGAAAAACTGTTTTTT	CASSRGRADGEKLFF
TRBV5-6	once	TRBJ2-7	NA	TGTGCCAGCAGCTCATTGGGCCTCTACGAGCAGTACTTC	CASSSLGLYEQYF
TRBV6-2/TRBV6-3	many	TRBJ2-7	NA	TGTGCCAGCAGTTTTTCTCCAGCGGGCGAGCAGTACTTC	CASSFSPAGEQYF
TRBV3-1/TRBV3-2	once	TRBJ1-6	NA	TGTGCCAGCAGCCCTTCCCTAAATTCACCCCTCCACTTT	CASSPSLNSPLHF
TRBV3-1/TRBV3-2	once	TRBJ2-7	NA	TGTGCCAGCAGCCAAGTCGACAGAATCCACGAGCAGTACTTC	CASSQVDRIHEQYF
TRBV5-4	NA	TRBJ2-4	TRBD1	TGTGCCAGCAGCTTCTGGACAGGGCGCGCCAAAAACATTCAGTACTTC	CASSFWTGRAKNIQYF
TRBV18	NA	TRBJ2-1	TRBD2	TGTGCCAGCTCACCACTCGGCGGGAGGAATCAAAATGAGCAGTTCTTC	CASSPLGGRNQNEQFF
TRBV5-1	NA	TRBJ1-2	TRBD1	TGCGCCAGCAGCTTTAGGGACAGTCTCTATGGCTACACCTTC	CASSFRDSLYGYTF
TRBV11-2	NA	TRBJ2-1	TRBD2	TGTGCCAGCAGCCTCACTAGCGGGGGGGCCCGGGAGCAGTTCTTC	CASSLTSGGAREQFF
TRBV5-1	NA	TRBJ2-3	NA	TGCGCCAGCAGCTTGGTAACAGGGGAGGCAGATACGCAGTATTTT	CASSLVTGEADTQYF
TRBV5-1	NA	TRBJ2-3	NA	TGCGCCAGCAGCGACACTAGGACTAGCACAGATACGCAGTATTTT	CASSDTRTSTDTQYF
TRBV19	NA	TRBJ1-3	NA	TGTGCCAGTAGTATAGACTCGGGGGACGGAAACACCATATATTTT	CASSIDSGDGNTIYF
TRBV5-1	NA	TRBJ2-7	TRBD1	TGCGCCAGCAGCTTGGGTGGGGACAGGGGTTCCTACGAGCAGTACTTC	CASSLGGDRGSYEQYF
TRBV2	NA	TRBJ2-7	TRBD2	TGTGCCAGCAGTGGTCTAGCGGGGGTTAACTCCTACGAGCAGTACTTC	CASSGLAGVNSYEQYF
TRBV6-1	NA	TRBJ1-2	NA	TGTGCCAGCAGTGAGGGCAGGGGTTACTATGGCTACACCTTC	CASSEGRGYYGYTF
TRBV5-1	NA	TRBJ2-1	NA	TGCGCCAGCAGCTTATATCCGGACAATGAGCAGTTCTTC	CASSLYPDNEQFF
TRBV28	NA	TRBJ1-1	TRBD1	TGTGCCAGCAGACCAACAGGGGGTTACACTGAAGCTTTCTTT	CASRPTGGYTEAFF
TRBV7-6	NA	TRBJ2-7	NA	TGTGCCAGCAGCCGATACCCGGGGGAGCAGTACTTC	CASSRYPGEQYF
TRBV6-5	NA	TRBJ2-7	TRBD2	TGTGCCAGCAGTCCCGGGACTATTGTCTACGAGCAGTACTTC	CASSPGTIVYEQYF
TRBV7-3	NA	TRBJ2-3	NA	TGTGCCAGCAGCCGGTCAGGAGCGGCCCTATCAGATACGCAGTATTTT	CASSRSGAALSDTQYF
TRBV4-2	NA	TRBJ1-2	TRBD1	TGTGCCAGCAGCCAAGTGACAGGGAACTATGGCTACACCTTC	CASSQVTGNYGYTF
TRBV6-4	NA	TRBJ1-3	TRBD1	TGTGCCAGCAGTGACCGCAGACAGGGGGATGGAAACACCATATATTTT	CASSDRRQGDGNTIYF
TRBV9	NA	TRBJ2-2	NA	TGTGCCAGCAGCACAGGCCGGGGGGGACAGGGCCGGGAGCTGTTTTTT	CASSTGRGGQGRELFF
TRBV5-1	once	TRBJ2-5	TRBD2	TGCGCCACGACTAGCGGGTTCCAAGAGACCCAGTACTTC	CATTSGFQETQYF
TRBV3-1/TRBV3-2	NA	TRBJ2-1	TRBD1	TGTGCCAGCAGCCAAGGCTTCGGAAGGGGGCGCGATGAGCAGTTCTTC	CASSQGFGRGRDEQFF